This paragraph reports one TCR beta chain. Unique molecular identifiers were added to individual cDNA molecules. Each CDR3 protein is one row after TCRdb ran MiXCR on the 5' RACE reads. The data contain approximately 65,000 distinct CDR3 sequences, less than 15% of them singletons. This entry comes from a study of early T cells in non-severe SARS-CoV-2 infection. This CDR3 comprises 13 residues. Germline lookup yields CDR1 SGHTA and CDR2 FQGNSA. The germline V and J ends were trimmed by 8 bases and 2 bases, with 13 bases remaining between them. The origin of this receptor is an adult who was a healthcare worker with PCR-confirmed SARS-CoV-2 infection or an uninfected control (not recorded which). V is TRBV7-2 and J is TRBJ2-7, with D perhaps TRBD1 or TRBD2 (5 bases each). The specimen sequenced was whole blood. For the CDR3, the DNA is TGTGCCAGCGCCCGGGACCGACCCTACGAGCAGTACTTC. It codes for CASARDRPYEQYF.